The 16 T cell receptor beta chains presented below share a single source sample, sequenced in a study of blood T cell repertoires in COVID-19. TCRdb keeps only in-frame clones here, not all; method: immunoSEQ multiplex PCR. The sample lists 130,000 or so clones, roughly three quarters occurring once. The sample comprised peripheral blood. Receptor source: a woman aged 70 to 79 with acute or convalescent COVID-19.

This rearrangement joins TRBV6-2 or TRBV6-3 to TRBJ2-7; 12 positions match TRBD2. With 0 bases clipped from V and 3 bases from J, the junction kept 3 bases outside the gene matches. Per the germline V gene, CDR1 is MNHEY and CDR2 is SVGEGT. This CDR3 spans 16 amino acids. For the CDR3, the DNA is TGTGCCAGCAGTTACTCGGGGACTAGCGGGTACTACGAGCAGTACTTC. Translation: CASSYSGTSGYYEQYF.

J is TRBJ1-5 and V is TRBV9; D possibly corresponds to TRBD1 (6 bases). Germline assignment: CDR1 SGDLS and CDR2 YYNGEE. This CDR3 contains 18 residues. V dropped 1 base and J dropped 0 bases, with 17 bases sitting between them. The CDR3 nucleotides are TGTGCCAGCAGCGTACCGGCAGGGGCCGTAACTAGCAATCAGCCCCAGCATTTT. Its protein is CASSVPAGAVTSNQPQHF.

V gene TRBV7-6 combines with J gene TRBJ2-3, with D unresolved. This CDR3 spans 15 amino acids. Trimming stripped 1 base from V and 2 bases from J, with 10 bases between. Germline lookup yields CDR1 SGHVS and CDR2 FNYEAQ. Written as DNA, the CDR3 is TGTGCCAGCAGCTTAGGGGCGAGTACCACAGATACGCAGTATTTT. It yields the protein CASSLGASTTDTQYF. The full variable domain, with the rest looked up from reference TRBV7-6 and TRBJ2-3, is GAGVSQSPRYKVTKRGQDVALRCDPISGHVSLYWYRQALGQGPEFLTYFNYEAQQDKSGLPNDRFSAERPEGSISTLTIQRTEQRDSAMYRCASSLGASTTDTQYFGPGTRLTVL.

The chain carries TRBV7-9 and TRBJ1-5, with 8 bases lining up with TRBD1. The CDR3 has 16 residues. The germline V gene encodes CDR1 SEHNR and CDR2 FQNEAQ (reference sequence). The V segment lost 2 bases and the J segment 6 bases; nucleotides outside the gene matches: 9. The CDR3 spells CASSLHPTGASQPQHF. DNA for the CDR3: TGTGCCAGCAGCTTACATCCGACAGGGGCCTCTCAGCCCCAGCATTTT.

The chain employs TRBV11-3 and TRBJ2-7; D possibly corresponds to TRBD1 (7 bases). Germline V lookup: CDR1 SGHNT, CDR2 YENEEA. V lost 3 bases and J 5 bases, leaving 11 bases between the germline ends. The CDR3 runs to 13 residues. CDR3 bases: TGTGCCAGCAGCTTCCAGGGGGGTAACGAGCAGTACTTC. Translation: CASSFQGGNEQYF.

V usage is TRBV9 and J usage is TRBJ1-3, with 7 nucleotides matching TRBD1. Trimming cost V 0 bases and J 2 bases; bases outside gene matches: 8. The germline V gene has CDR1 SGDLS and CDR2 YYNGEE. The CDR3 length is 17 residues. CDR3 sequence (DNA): TGTGCCAGCAGCGTAGGTATCGACAGGGTTGCTGGAAACACCATATATTTT. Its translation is CASSVGIDRVAGNTIYF.

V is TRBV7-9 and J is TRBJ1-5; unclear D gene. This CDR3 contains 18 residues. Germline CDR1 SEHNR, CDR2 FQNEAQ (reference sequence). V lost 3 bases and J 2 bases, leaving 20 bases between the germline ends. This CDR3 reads CASSFSGLVGAGNQPQHF. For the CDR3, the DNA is TGTGCCAGCAGCTTTTCCGGTCTCGTCGGAGCGGGCAATCAGCCCCAGCATTTT.

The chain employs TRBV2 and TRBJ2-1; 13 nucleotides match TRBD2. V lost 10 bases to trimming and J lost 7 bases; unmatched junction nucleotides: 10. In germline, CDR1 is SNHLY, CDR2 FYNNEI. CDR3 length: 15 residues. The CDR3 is CATKATSGGRNEQFF. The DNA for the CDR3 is TGTGCCACCAAGGCGACTAGCGGGGGGCGAAATGAGCAGTTCTTC.

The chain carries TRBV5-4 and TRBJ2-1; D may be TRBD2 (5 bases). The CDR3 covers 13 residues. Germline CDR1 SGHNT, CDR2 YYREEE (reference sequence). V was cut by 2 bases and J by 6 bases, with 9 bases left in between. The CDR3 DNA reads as TGTGCCAGCAGCTTCCCCACTAGCAATGAGCAGTTCTTC. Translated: CASSFPTSNEQFF.

The CDR3: CASSLAASGQGKETQYF. In nucleotides, the CDR3 is TGCGCCAGCAGCTTGGCCGCTAGCGGACAGGGTAAAGAGACCCAGTACTTC. This chain links TRBV5-1 with TRBJ2-5; D perhaps matches TRBD1 (8 bases). Germline V lookup: CDR1 SGHRS, CDR2 YFSETQ. The CDR3 is made up of 17 amino acids. The V end was cut by 0 bases, the J end by 3 bases, with 18 bases between.

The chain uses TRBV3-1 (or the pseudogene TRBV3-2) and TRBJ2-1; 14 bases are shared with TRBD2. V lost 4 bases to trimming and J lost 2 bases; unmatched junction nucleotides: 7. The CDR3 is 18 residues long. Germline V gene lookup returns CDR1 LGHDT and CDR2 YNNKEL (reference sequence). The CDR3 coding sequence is TGTGCCAGCAGCCCGAGACTAGCGGGAGGGGGCACCTACAATGAGCAGTTCTTC. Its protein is CASSPRLAGGGTYNEQFF.

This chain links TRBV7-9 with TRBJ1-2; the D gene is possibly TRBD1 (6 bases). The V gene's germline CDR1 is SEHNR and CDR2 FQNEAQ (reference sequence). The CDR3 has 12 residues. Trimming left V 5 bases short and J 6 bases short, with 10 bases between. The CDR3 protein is CASSLQGNGYTF. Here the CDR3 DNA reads TGTGCCAGCAGCCTACAGGGAAATGGCTACACCTTC. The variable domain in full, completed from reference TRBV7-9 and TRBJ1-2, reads DTGVSQNPRHKITKRGQNVTFRCDPISEHNRLYWYRQTLGQGPEFLTYFQNEAQLEKSRLLSDRFSAERPKGSFSTLEIQRTEQGDSAMYLCASSLQGNGYTFGSGTRLTVV.

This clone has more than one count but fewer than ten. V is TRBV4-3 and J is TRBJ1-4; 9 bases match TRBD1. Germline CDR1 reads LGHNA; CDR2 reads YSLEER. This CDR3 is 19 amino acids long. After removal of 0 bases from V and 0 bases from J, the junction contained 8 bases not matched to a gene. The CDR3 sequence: CASSQELGQGSSTNEKLFF. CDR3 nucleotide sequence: TGCGCCAGCAGCCAAGAACTGGGACAGGGATCATCAACTAATGAAAAACTGTTTTTT.

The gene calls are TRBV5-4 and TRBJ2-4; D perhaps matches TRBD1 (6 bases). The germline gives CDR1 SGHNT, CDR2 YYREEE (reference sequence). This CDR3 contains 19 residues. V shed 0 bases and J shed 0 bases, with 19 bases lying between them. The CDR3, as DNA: TGTGCCAGCAGCTTGGACCGGGACATCGCCCCCCTAGCCAAAAACATTCAGTACTTC. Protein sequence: CASSLDRDIAPLAKNIQYF.

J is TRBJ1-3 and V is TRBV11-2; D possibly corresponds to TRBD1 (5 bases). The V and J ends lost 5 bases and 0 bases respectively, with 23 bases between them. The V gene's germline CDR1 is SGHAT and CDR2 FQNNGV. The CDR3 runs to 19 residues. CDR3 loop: CASSGGVFGAAGSGNTIYF. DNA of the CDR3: TGTGCCAGCAGCGGTGGGGTCTTTGGGGCTGCAGGCTCTGGAAACACCATATATTTT.

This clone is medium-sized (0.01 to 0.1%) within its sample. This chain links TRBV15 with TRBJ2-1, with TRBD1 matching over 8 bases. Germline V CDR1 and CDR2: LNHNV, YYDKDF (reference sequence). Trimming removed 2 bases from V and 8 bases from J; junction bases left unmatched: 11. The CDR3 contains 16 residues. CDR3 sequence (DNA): TGTGCCACCAGCAGACCCTGGACAGGGAAGTTTCATGAGCAGTTCTTC. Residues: CATSRPWTGKFHEQFF.